These T cell receptor beta chains were read from a single sample in a study of beta chain features in type 1 diabetes. This table comes from immunoSEQ multiplex PCR, and its TCRdb copy is limited to in-frame clones, with some not included. The data show 250,000 to 400,000 clones, around 15% seen once. The specimen sequenced was central memory CD4+ T cells from blood. Receptor source: a man aged 30-40 years in good health. CDR3s leave out the opening cysteine and the closing phenylalanine or tryptophan.

J: TRBJ2-1; V: TRBV18; CDR3: ASSPQGRPNEQF
J: TRBJ1-2; V: TRBV6-5; CDR3: ASSKGPSGAGGYT
J: TRBJ2-5; V: TRBV7-6; CDR3: ASSLVLGQETQY
J: TRBJ1-2; V: TRBV2; CDR3: ASRPGQGYGYT
J: TRBJ1-1; V: TRBV2; CDR3: ASSDGAEAF
J: TRBJ2-7; V: TRBV10-2; CDR3: ASMQPSGSSYEQY
J: TRBJ2-1; V: TRBV6-1; CDR3: ASSPAPTGYEQF
J: TRBJ2-7; V: TRBV7-9; CDR3: ASSSDYSYEQY
J: TRBJ1-2; V: TRBV19; CDR3: ASSRGSGSPDSYGYT
J: TRBJ2-7; V: TRBV5-6; CDR3: ASSLRQEQY
J: TRBJ2-5; V: TRBV7-7; CDR3: ASSLAPAETQY
J: TRBJ2-5; V: TRBV19; CDR3: ASSSWGLETQY
J: TRBJ2-3; V: TRBV7-3; CDR3: ASSPSITDTQY
J: TRBJ2-1; V: TRBV9; CDR3: ASSGGLAGDLRNEQF
J: TRBJ1-1; V: TRBV30; CDR3: AWSSWGAVTATEAF
J: TRBJ2-1; V: TRBV11-3; CDR3: ASSLASGHNEQF
J: TRBJ2-4; V: TRBV4-1; CDR3: ASSRVTGDLAKNIQY
J: TRBJ2-7; V: TRBV6-6; CDR3: ASSYSIGHGYEQY
J: TRBJ1-3; V: TRBV27; CDR3: ASSSGLSSSGNTIY
J: TRBJ1-6; V: TRBV4-2; CDR3: ASSQERGRGSSPLH
J: TRBJ1-1; V: TRBV29-1; CDR3: SVGNTEAF
J: TRBJ1-2; V: TRBV5-6; CDR3: ASILAGSPYGYT
J: TRBJ2-5; V: TRBV6-5; CDR3: ASSYSTSGQETQY
J: TRBJ2-7; V: TRBV6-6; CDR3: ASNAGHGAYEQY
J: TRBJ2-1; V: TRBV13; CDR3: ASSPWGSYNEQF
J: TRBJ2-1; V: TRBV5-1; CDR3: ASSLGSGGSNEQF
J: TRBJ1-2; V: TRBV6-5; CDR3: ASSYHSGQGVWGYT
J: TRBJ1-2; V: TRBV5-4; CDR3: ASSSGTLNYGYT
J: TRBJ2-3; V: TRBV11-2; CDR3: ASSFWEADTQY
J: TRBJ2-1; V: TRBV19; CDR3: ASSRARSGMGSEQF
J: TRBJ1-5; V: TRBV18; CDR3: ASSPRSGVDQPQH
J: TRBJ2-1; V: TRBV5-6; CDR3: ASSLATAPYNEQF
J: TRBJ2-7; V: TRBV4-3; CDR3: ASSQDPQGPYEQY
J: TRBJ1-2; V: TRBV27; CDR3: ASKSTGTGAYGYT
J: TRBJ1-2; V: TRBV6-5; CDR3: ASRSRIGYT
J: TRBJ1-5; V: TRBV18; CDR3: ASSGGRDQPQH
J: TRBJ2-5; V: TRBV11-3; CDR3: ASSLAGLAGGRETQY
J: TRBJ2-3; V: TRBV19; CDR3: ASSIFSTSGLPDTQY
J: TRBJ2-1; V: TRBV2; CDR3: ASSGERGGHEQF
J: TRBJ2-3; V: TRBV25-1; CDR3: ASSENRVADTQY
J: TRBJ1-5; V: TRBV7-2; CDR3: ASSLETGVTQPQH
J: TRBJ2-6; V: TRBV4-1; CDR3: ASSQTVFKRSGANVLT